One sample yielded the 18 T cell receptor beta chains listed below, sequenced in a study of blood T cell repertoires in COVID-19. The protocol was immunoSEQ multiplex PCR, while the TCRdb copy is restricted to in-frame clones and leaves out a portion. The sample holds more than 200,000 clones; approximately 80% are singletons and the top ten take around 4.1%. Sequences were obtained from peripheral blood. The receptor set was obtained from a woman between 35 and 50 years old with active or convalescent COVID-19.

The chain employs TRBV25-1 and TRBJ2-5; 8 nucleotides agree with TRBD2. There are 17 residues in the CDR3. Trimming removed 6 bases from V and 0 bases from J; junction bases left unmatched: 12. Germline V gives CDR1 MGHDK, CDR2 SYGVNS. As DNA, the CDR3 is TGTGCCAGCAGACCTGCTCCGGGACTAGTGAACCAAGAGACCCAGTACTTC. Translation gives CASRPAPGLVNQETQYF.

This rearrangement joins TRBV28 to TRBJ2-7, with TRBD1 matching 7 bases. CDR3 length: 15 amino acids. After removal of 6 bases from V and 4 bases from J, the junction contained 12 bases not matched to a gene. Per the germline V gene, CDR1 is MDHEN and CDR2 is SYDVKM. The CDR3 region is CASSSRGGLVYEQYV. CDR3 nucleotides: TGTGCCAGCAGCTCACGAGGGGGCCTAGTGTACGAGCAGTACGTC.

This sequence joins TRBV29-1 and TRBJ1-2; 12 bases align to TRBD1. V was clipped by 6 bases and J by 4 bases; unmatched bases: 12. The CDR3 sequence is 16 residues long. The germline gives CDR1 SQVTM, CDR2 ANQGSEA. The CDR3 region has the DNA TGCAGCGTAGTACCGGGACAGGGGGCTAGTATCTATGGCTACACCTTC. Translation: CSVVPGQGASIYGYTF.

The chain employs TRBV7-6 and TRBJ2-3; unclear D gene. In germline, CDR1 is SGHVS, CDR2 FNYEAQ. The CDR3 consists of 10 residues. V was cut by 3 bases and J by 9 bases, with 4 bases left in between. As DNA, the CDR3 is TGTGCCAGCAGCTTGAGGACGCAGTATTTT. Amino acid sequence: CASSLRTQYF.

The chain uses TRBV5-1 and TRBJ2-7, with D tentatively TRBD2 (5 bases). CDR3 length: 13 amino acids. Per germline, CDR1 SGHRS and CDR2 YFSETQ. V lost 0 bases and J lost 3, with 7 bases in between. The CDR3 sequence is CASSLAGNYEQYF. CDR3 nucleotide sequence: TGCGCCAGCAGCTTGGCGGGGAACTACGAGCAGTACTTC.

The CDR3 DNA reads as TGTGCCAGCAGTTACTCGGTGGGGGCCTCCTACAATGAGCAGTTCTTC. Residues: CASSYSVGASYNEQFF. J is TRBJ2-1 and V is TRBV6-6; D is perhaps TRBD1 (6 bases). CDR3 length equals 16 residues. Looked up from germline, CDR1 is MNHNY and CDR2 is SVGAGI (reference sequence). Between the trimmed V and J ends, which lost 0 bases and 0 bases, there was a span of 9 bases.

This rearrangement joins TRBV7-3 to TRBJ2-3; the match to TRBD1 covers 7 bases. CDR1 SGHTA and CDR2 FQGTGA come from the germline V gene. This CDR3 comprises 15 residues. V was clipped by 4 bases and J by 3 bases; unmatched bases: 7. CDR3 sequence: CASSSVGGRTDTQYF. Here the CDR3 DNA reads TGTGCCAGCAGCTCCGTAGGGGGCCGGACAGATACGCAGTATTTT.

The chain couples TRBV2 to TRBJ1-4; TRBD1 might be the D (6 bases). Per germline, CDR1 SNHLY and CDR2 FYNNEI. V was shortened by 2 bases and J by 0 bases, with 16 bases between the two germline ends. This CDR3 has 18 residues. CDR3: CASSERLTGVTTNEKLFF. The CDR3 DNA is TGTGCCAGCAGTGAACGTCTGACAGGCGTCACAACTAATGAAAAACTGTTTTTT.

Only one count was recorded for this clone. The rearrangement links TRBV6-5 to TRBJ2-2; 10 bases fit TRBD2. The J segment lost 8 bases and the V segment lost 2 bases, leaving 8 bases of the junction unmatched. Germline V lookup: CDR1 MNHEY, CDR2 SVGAGI. The CDR3 runs to 16 residues. The CDR3 region has the DNA TGTGCCAGCAGTTACGGGACTAGCGAGAGGGTGGGGGAGCTGTTTTTT. It translates to CASSYGTSERVGELFF.

The V call is TRBV2, the J call TRBJ1-2, with 7 nucleotides matching TRBD1. Germline V gene sequence: CDR1 SNHLY, CDR2 FYNNEI. V trimming: 10 bases; J trimming: 2 bases; junction bases outside the gene matches: 7. The CDR3 has 13 residues. In nucleotides, the CDR3 is TGTGCCACCCTAGGGACAGCCAACTATGGCTACACCTTC. The encoded protein is CATLGTANYGYTF.

Worth noting for this clone: One end of the junction does not line up with germline, which may come from a read error. V is TRBV14 and J is TRBJ2-2; tentative D call: TRBD2 (6 bases). There are 15 residues in the CDR3. Germline lookup yields CDR1 SGHDN and CDR2 FVKESK. The CDR3 spells CASSQGRGRHRGAVF. For the CDR3, the DNA is TGTGCCAGCAGCCAAGGGCGGGGACGACACCGGGGAGCTGTTTTT.

This rearrangement joins TRBV2 to TRBJ1-3; 12 bases are a match to TRBD1. CDR1 is SNHLY, CDR2 FYNNEI, per germline. This CDR3 comprises 17 residues. V lost 5 bases to trimming and J lost 0 bases; unmatched junction nucleotides: 5. The chain's CDR3 is CASSRDRGRSSGNTIYF. The CDR3 DNA follows: TGTGCCAGCAGTCGGGACAGGGGGCGAAGCTCTGGAAACACCATATATTTT.

This CDR3 reads CASSSGFGNTIYF. Written as DNA, the CDR3 is TGTGCCAGCAGCTCGGGTTTTGGAAACACCATATATTTT. The rearrangement joins TRBV11-3 to TRBJ1-3; no clear D. Deletions cut 4 bases from V and 3 bases from J, with 7 bases between. The germline CDR1 and CDR2 sequences are SGHNT and YENEEA. This CDR3 spans 13 amino acids.

V usage is TRBV28 and J usage is TRBJ1-2; D not certain. The CDR3 totals 12 residues. With 6 bases removed from V and 0 bases from J, the gap between germline ends came to 5 bases. The germline V gene has CDR1 MDHEN and CDR2 SYDVKM. The CDR3 DNA is TGTGCCAGCAGGGGCACTAACTATGGCTACACCTTC. Amino acids: CASRGTNYGYTF.

The chain employs TRBV6-2 or TRBV6-3 and TRBJ1-1; 7 bases map to TRBD1. Germline V lookup: CDR1 MNHEY, CDR2 SVGEGT. The length of the CDR3 is 15 residues. Trimming removed 6 bases from V and 2 bases from J; junction bases left unmatched: 9. The CDR3 nucleotides read TGTGCCAGCAGCGACCAAACAGGGGCCAACACTGAAGCTTTCTTT. Translation gives CASSDQTGANTEAFF.

The V call is TRBV10-2, the J call TRBJ2-7; no definite D call. Trimming removed 4 bases from V and 2 bases from J, with 9 bases in between. Per the germline V gene, CDR1 is WSHSY and CDR2 is SAAADI. The length of the CDR3 is 13 residues. The CDR3 coding sequence is TGCGCCAGCAGTGCCGCCAGAACCTACGAGCAGTACGTC. Translated, it gives CASSAARTYEQYV.

This clone was seen many times. The gene calls are TRBV4-2 and TRBJ1-2; 7 bases are shared with TRBD1. This CDR3 spans 16 amino acids. Germline V gives CDR1 LGHNA, CDR2 YNFKEQ. Germline trimming cut 0 bases from V and 7 bases from J; bases unmatched to any gene: 11. In DNA, the CDR3 is TGTGCCAGCAGCCAAGATCTGACAGGGAGCTACTCTGGCTACACCTTC. Translating gives CASSQDLTGSYSGYTF.

The chain combines TRBV29-1 with TRBJ1-2; possible D gene TRBD1, 6 bases. The CDR3 extends over 12 amino acids. In germline, CDR1 is SQVTM, CDR2 ANQGSEA. The germline V and J ends were trimmed by 4 bases and 2 bases, with 8 bases remaining between them. In DNA form, the CDR3 reads TGCAGCGTTGGGGACAAGAACTATGGCTACACCTTC. This codes for CSVGDKNYGYTF.